Each of the 3 T cell receptor beta chains below was sequenced from the same sample in a study of cytomegalovirus exposure and HLA in healthy donors. Clones were sequenced by immunoSEQ multiplex PCR, and TCRdb holds only the in-frame ones, with some missing. Among about 48,000 clones listed, about nine tenths were seen once. Sequenced: PBMCs. These receptors were taken from a woman aged 25 to 39 in good health and CMV-seronegative.

The rearrangement uses TRBV10-2 and TRBJ2-1, with 13 bases that match TRBD2. The length of the CDR3 is 17 residues. Germline V gene data show CDR1 as WSHSY and CDR2 as SAAADI. Trimming took 7 bases from V and 0 from J; bases not matched to a gene: 6. DNA for the CDR3: TGCGCCAGCACAGAACTAGCGGGAGGGCCCTCCTACAATGAGCAGTTCTTC. Encoded protein: CASTELAGGPSYNEQFF.

This rearrangement joins TRBV5-1 to TRBJ1-4, with 7 bases identical to TRBD1. Unmatched junction bases numbered 3, after V lost 1 base and J lost 3 bases. This CDR3 comprises 15 residues. Germline V gene lookup returns CDR1 SGHRS and CDR2 YFSETQ. The CDR3 sequence: CASSLRQGPNEKLFF. The CDR3 DNA follows: TGCGCCAGCAGCTTGAGACAGGGTCCTAATGAAAAACTGTTTTTT.

DNA of the CDR3: TGTGCCAGCAGTGCTAGAGAACCGGCTTTCTTT. Its translation: CASSAREPAFF. The chain carries TRBV6-1 and TRBJ1-1; D call uncertain. The CDR3 is made up of 11 amino acids. Germline V gene lookup returns CDR1 MNHNS and CDR2 SASEGT. V was clipped by 4 bases and J by 11 bases, with 11 bases between them.